Presented here are 21 T cell receptor beta chains from one specimen sequenced in a study of T cell responses to AZD1222 COVID-19 vaccine. Assay: immunoSEQ multiplex PCR; the TCRdb copy retains only in-frame clones and omits some. Of some 180,000 clones listed, 70% to 90% are singletons. Sequenced here: peripheral blood, sampled on day 0 of AZD1222 vaccination. The receptors were gathered from an adult in good health.

The chain joins TRBV6-1 to TRBJ2-2; D is undetermined. The CDR3 covers 13 residues. From germline, CDR1 is MNHNS and CDR2 SASEGT. V lost 2 bases and J lost 7, with 8 bases in between. The CDR3 region is CASSETGGGELFF. CDR3 sequence (DNA): TGTGCCAGCAGTGAAACCGGTGGCGGGGAGCTGTTTTTT.

Here the CDR3 DNA reads TGCGCCAGCAGCCGGACAGCCTACGAGCAGTACTTC. Protein sequence: CASSRTAYEQYF. The V and J genes are TRBV5-1 and TRBJ2-7; the D gene is possibly TRBD1 (6 bases). This CDR3 is built from 12 residues. Germline CDR1 SGHRS, CDR2 YFSETQ. Trimming removed 4 bases from V and 2 bases from J, with 7 bases in between. Filled out from reference TRBV5-1 and TRBJ2-7, the complete variable domain reads KAGVTQTPRYLIKTRGQQVTLSCSPISGHRSVSWYQQTPGQGLQFLFEYFSETQRNKGNFPGRFSGRQFSNSRSEMNVSTLELGDSALYLCASSRTAYEQYFGPGTRLTVT.

In the case of this clone: One end of the junction fails to match germline, which may point to a read error. This chain connects TRBV7-9 to TRBJ2-1; 8 bases fit TRBD1. This CDR3 is built from 15 residues. Per germline, CDR1 SEHNR and CDR2 FQNEAQ (reference sequence). Here the CDR3 reads CASSPWPRGLDRGLF. CDR3 DNA sequence: TGTGCCAGCAGCCCGTGGCCCAGGGGGCTCGATAGAGGTCTCTTC.

The V gene is TRBV19, the J gene TRBJ2-2; D may be TRBD2 (6 bases). V was pared by 6 bases and J by 7 bases, with 18 bases between. CDR3 length: 15 residues. Germline CDR1 and CDR2: LNHDA and SQIVND (reference sequence). Here the CDR3 reads CASSRRDQQIGELFF. CDR3 nucleotides: TGTGCCAGTAGCCGGCGGGATCAACAGATCGGGGAGCTGTTTTTT.

The chain employs TRBV28 and TRBJ2-5; the D gene is possibly TRBD2 (5 bases). The CDR3 spans 13 residues. Trimming left V 3 bases short and J 5 bases short, with 10 bases between. Germline assignment: CDR1 MDHEN and CDR2 SYDVKM. The CDR3 protein is CASSLRGSETQYF. CDR3 coding DNA: TGTGCCAGCAGTTTGAGAGGGAGCGAGACCCAGTACTTC.

The chain is built from TRBV30 and TRBJ1-6; D might be TRBD1 (6 bases). The V and J ends lost 5 bases and 7 bases respectively, with 9 bases between them. The CDR3 loop spans 12 amino acids. Germline CDR1 reads GTSNPN; CDR2 reads SVGIG (reference sequence). The CDR3 bases are TGTGCCTGGGACAGGACGAATTCACCCCTCCACTTT. Protein sequence: CAWDRTNSPLHF.

This clone appeared once. V is TRBV2 and J is TRBJ2-3; D is perhaps TRBD1 or TRBD2 (5 bases each). Germline V CDR1 and CDR2: SNHLY, FYNNEI. V gave up 6 bases and J gave up 5 bases, with 9 bases separating them. The CDR3 runs to 12 residues. The CDR3 sequence is CASRRDGDTQYF. In nucleotides, the CDR3 is TGTGCCAGCAGGAGGGACGGAGATACGCAGTATTTT.

The rearrangement uses TRBV4-2 and TRBJ1-5; the D gene is possibly TRBD1 (6 bases). Trimming left V 0 bases short and J 7 bases short, with 22 bases between. CDR1 and CDR2 from the germline V gene are LGHNA and YNFKEQ. The CDR3 length is 18 residues. This chain's CDR3 is CASSQDSPLIQGGQPQHF. The CDR3 DNA reads as TGTGCCAGCAGCCAAGATTCCCCCCTCATACAGGGAGGACAGCCCCAGCATTTT.

This sequence joins TRBV5-4 and TRBJ1-2, with D tentatively TRBD1 (6 bases). This CDR3 contains 16 residues. Trimming stripped 0 bases from V and 1 base from J, with 13 bases between. Germline CDR1 reads SGHNT; CDR2 reads YYREEE (reference sequence). The CDR3 DNA reads as TGTGCCAGCAGCTTGGCAGGGGAGGGCAATAACTATGGCTACACCTTC. Its protein product is CASSLAGEGNNYGYTF. The variable domain in full, completed from reference TRBV5-4 and TRBJ1-2, reads ETGVTQSPTHLIKTRGQQVTLRCSSQSGHNTVSWYQQALGQGPQFIFQYYREEENGRGNFPPRFSGLQFPNYSSELNVNALELDDSALYLCASSLAGEGNNYGYTFGSGTRLTVV.

The gene calls are TRBV12-3 or TRBV12-4 and TRBJ1-1; D might be TRBD1 (5 bases). This CDR3 is 13 amino acids long. The germline V and J ends were trimmed by 8 bases and 6 bases, with 16 bases remaining between them. For the CDR3, the DNA is TGTGCCAGCTCCAGTTGGGGGATCCCTGAAGCTTTCTTT. This gives the protein CASSSWGIPEAFF.

V gene TRBV4-2 combines with J gene TRBJ2-7, with 9 bases lining up with TRBD2. V dropped 4 bases and J dropped 4; count of bases not matched to a gene: 14. The V gene's germline CDR1 is LGHNA and CDR2 YNFKEQ. The CDR3 has 17 amino acids. In DNA form, the CDR3 reads TGTGCCAGCAGCCCTTCTCCTGGGGAGCGGGGGGAATACGAGCAGTACTTC. Translated, it gives CASSPSPGERGEYEQYF.

The J gene is TRBJ1-5, the V gene TRBV30; D is unresolved. Trimming left V 1 base short and J 8 bases short, with 12 bases between. The CDR3 length is 13 residues. Germline CDR1 is GTSNPN and CDR2 is SVGIG (reference sequence). The CDR3 DNA sequence: TGTGCCTGGAGTGGGGGAAAAGAAAAGCCCCAGCATTTT. Translating it yields CAWSGGKEKPQHF. Full variable domain (missing parts from reference TRBV30 and TRBJ1-5): SQTIHQWPATLVQPVGSPLSLECTVEGTSNPNLYWYRQAAGRGLQLLFYSVGIGQISSEVPQNLSASRPQDRQFILSSKKLLLSDSGFYLCAWSGGKEKPQHFGDGTRLSIL.

The chain couples TRBV28 to TRBJ1-2, with TRBD1 matching 7 bases. CDR1 is MDHEN, CDR2 SYDVKM, per germline. The CDR3 is made up of 12 amino acids. J gave up 4 bases and V 7 bases, and 3 bases lay outside the gene matches. The CDR3: CASKGGVYGYTF. The CDR3 region has the DNA TGTGCCAGCAAAGGGGGCGTCTATGGCTACACCTTC.

This chain joins TRBV5-3 and TRBJ2-2; TRBD1 agrees at 9 bases. TRBV5-3 is placed among ORFs of uncertain function. J lost 6 bases, V lost 3 bases, and 6 bases had no gene match. This CDR3 region has 15 residues. CDR3 DNA: TGTGCCAGAAGCTGGGAGACAGGGGGTGCCGGGGAGCTGTTTTTT. This codes for CARSWETGGAGELFF.

J is TRBJ1-2 and V is TRBV28, with a weak D call TRBD1 (6 bases). The CDR3 sequence is 14 residues long. Germline values: CDR1 MDHEN, CDR2 SYDVKM. V was trimmed by 6 bases and J by 2 bases, leaving 13 bases between them. CDR3: CASRRGQRNYGYTF. The CDR3 DNA follows: TGTGCCAGCAGACGAGGACAGCGAAACTATGGCTACACCTTC.

The chain employs TRBV7-3 and TRBJ2-1, with TRBD2 matching over 10 bases. The CDR3 consists of 15 residues. Germline V gene lookup returns CDR1 SGHTA and CDR2 FQGTGA. The J segment lost 5 bases and the V segment lost 5 bases, leaving 6 bases of the junction unmatched. The DNA for the CDR3 is TGTGCCAGCAGCCCAGCTAGCGGGAGACACAATGAGCAGTTCTTC. As protein: CASSPASGRHNEQFF.

In regard to this clone: Other nucleotide sequences in the sample specify the same CDR3. V usage is TRBV5-1 and J usage is TRBJ2-3; D unclear. Trimming stripped 0 bases from V and 0 bases from J, with 5 bases between. This CDR3 contains 14 residues. Germline-derived CDR1 and CDR2 are SGHRS and YFSETQ. Here the CDR3 reads CASSLGGSTDTQYF. The DNA for the CDR3 is TGCGCCAGCAGCTTGGGAGGCAGCACAGATACGCAGTATTTT. Full variable domain (remainder filled in from reference TRBV5-1 and TRBJ2-3): KAGVTQTPRYLIKTRGQQVTLSCSPISGHRSVSWYQQTPGQGLQFLFEYFSETQRNKGNFPGRFSGRQFSNSRSEMNVSTLELGDSALYLCASSLGGSTDTQYFGPGTRLTVL.

The chain couples TRBV28 to TRBJ1-5, with 7 positions matching TRBD1. Germline-derived CDR1 and CDR2 are MDHEN and SYDVKM. V shed 3 bases and J 3 bases; nucleotides not matched to a gene: 5. This CDR3 spans 15 amino acids. CDR3 bases: TGTGCCAGCAGTTTTCACAGGGGATTCAATCAGCCCCAGCATTTT. Amino acid sequence: CASSFHRGFNQPQHF. Full variable domain (outside the CDR3, taken from reference TRBV28 and TRBJ1-5): DVKVTQSSRYLVKRTGEKVFLECVQDMDHENMFWYRQDPGLGLRLIYFSYDVKMKEKGDIPEGYSVSREKKERFSLILESASTNQTSMYLCASSFHRGFNQPQHFGDGTRLSIL.

The chain employs TRBV24-1 and TRBJ2-1; possible D gene TRBD2, 5 bases. Germline CDR1 reads KGHDR; CDR2 reads SFDVKD. The CDR3 is made up of 15 amino acids. Trimming stripped 9 bases from V and 3 bases from J, with 17 bases between. For the CDR3, the DNA is TGTGCCACCGAGTCGGGATTGGCTCACTACAATGAGCAGTTCTTC. It is translated as CATESGLAHYNEQFF.

This chain connects TRBV3-1 (or the pseudogene TRBV3-2) to TRBJ1-4; 11 bases match TRBD1. Losses at the gene ends were 4 bases for V and 7 bases for J; bases not matched to a gene: 5. Germline V gene sequence: CDR1 LGHDT, CDR2 YNNKEL (reference sequence). This CDR3 has 15 residues. The CDR3 DNA reads as TGTGCCAGCAGCCCCCGGACAGGGGGCGGTGAAAAACTGTTTTTT. The encoded protein is CASSPRTGGGEKLFF.

The CDR3 here is CASSQLGTEAFF. The CDR3 bases are TGTGCCAGCAGCCAACTGGGCACTGAAGCTTTCTTT. The chain is built from TRBV3-1 (or the pseudogene TRBV3-2) and TRBJ1-1, with D uncertain. The CDR3 is made up of 12 amino acids. Germline CDR1 LGHDT, CDR2 YNNKEL (reference sequence). V lost 2 bases to trimming and J lost 4 bases, with 5 bases between them.